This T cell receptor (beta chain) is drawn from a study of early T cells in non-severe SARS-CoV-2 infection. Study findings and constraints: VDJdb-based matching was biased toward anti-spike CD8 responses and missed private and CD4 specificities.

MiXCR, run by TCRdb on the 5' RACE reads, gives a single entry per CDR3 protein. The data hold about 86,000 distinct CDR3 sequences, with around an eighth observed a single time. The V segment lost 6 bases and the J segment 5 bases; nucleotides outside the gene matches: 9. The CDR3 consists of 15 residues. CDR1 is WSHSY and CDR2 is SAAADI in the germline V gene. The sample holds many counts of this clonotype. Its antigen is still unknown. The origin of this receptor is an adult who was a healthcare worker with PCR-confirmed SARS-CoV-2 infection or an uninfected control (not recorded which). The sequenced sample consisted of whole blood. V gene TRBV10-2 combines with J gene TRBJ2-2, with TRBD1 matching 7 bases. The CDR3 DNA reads TGCGCCAGCAGGCAGGGGGACAGTCGGACCGGGGAGCTGTTTTTT. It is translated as CASRQGDSRTGELFF.